This passage covers 19 T cell receptor beta chains from one sample sequenced in a study of blood T cell repertoires in COVID-19. TCRdb's copy holds only in-frame clones and misses some; the assay was immunoSEQ multiplex PCR. Of approximately 200,000 clones in the sample, around four fifths were seen once. Sequenced: peripheral blood. The origin of the receptors is a woman aged 55-70 years who had recovered from COVID-19.

The CDR3 nucleotides are TGCGCCAGCAGCCTAGGACAGGGGACTCTGAACACTGAAGCTTTCTTT. Protein sequence: CASSLGQGTLNTEAFF. The J gene is TRBJ1-1, the V gene TRBV5-1, with 9 bases fitting TRBD1. J was trimmed by 0 bases and V by 4 bases; bases with no gene match: 7. Per the germline V gene, CDR1 is SGHRS and CDR2 is YFSETQ. CDR3 length equals 16 residues. Variable domain in full (rest from reference TRBV5-1 and TRBJ1-1): KAGVTQTPRYLIKTRGQQVTLSCSPISGHRSVSWYQQTPGQGLQFLFEYFSETQRNKGNFPGRFSGRQFSNSRSEMNVSTLELGDSALYLCASSLGQGTLNTEAFFGQGTRLTVV.

CDR3 sequence (DNA): TGTGCCATCAGCGGGGAAAGATCCTACGAGCAGTACTTC. Its protein is CAISGERSYEQYF. The rearrangement joins TRBV10-3 to TRBJ2-7, with a possible D match to TRBD2 (5 bases). Germline loops: CDR1 ENHRY, CDR2 SYGVKD. V lost 6 bases to trimming and J lost 1 base, with 10 bases between them. This CDR3 region has 13 residues.

The chain is built from TRBV3-1 (or the pseudogene TRBV3-2) and TRBJ2-2, with 9 bases that match TRBD1. CDR3 length: 15 residues. After removal of 5 bases from V and 6 bases from J, the junction contained 7 bases not matched to a gene. The germline V gene encodes CDR1 LGHDT and CDR2 YNNKEL (reference sequence). CDR3 protein: CASSMLRQGAGELFF. The CDR3 DNA sequence: TGTGCCAGCAGCATGCTGAGACAGGGGGCCGGGGAGCTGTTTTTT.

This clone was observed once. This chain joins TRBV4-2 and TRBJ2-3; a possible D gene is TRBD2 (5 bases). V was shortened by 0 bases and J by 0 bases, with 7 bases between the two germline ends. This CDR3 is 15 amino acids long. Germline V lookup: CDR1 LGHNA, CDR2 YNFKEQ. In DNA form, the CDR3 reads TGTGCCAGCAGCCAAGATGGCGGGAGCACAGATACGCAGTATTTT. Its protein is CASSQDGGSTDTQYF.

The V and J genes are TRBV7-8 and TRBJ1-6; 9 bases are a match to TRBD1. With V trimmed by 5 bases and J by 0 bases, 2 bases remained unmatched. Germline assignment: CDR1 SGHVS and CDR2 FQNEAQ. The length of the CDR3 is 16 residues. The CDR3 spells CASSQTGGSYNSPLHF. The CDR3 DNA sequence: TGTGCCAGCAGCCAGACAGGGGGCTCCTATAATTCACCCCTCCACTTT.

The chain employs TRBV24-1 and TRBJ2-3; D is possibly TRBD2 (7 bases). The germline V and J ends were trimmed by 9 bases and 0 bases, with 12 bases remaining between them. This CDR3 is 14 amino acids long. Germline assignment: CDR1 KGHDR and CDR2 SFDVKD. As DNA, the CDR3 is TGTGCCACCTCCGCGGGGGCTAGCACAGATACGCAGTATTTT. Residues: CATSAGASTDTQYF.

This sequence joins TRBV12-3 or TRBV12-4 and TRBJ1-5, with D unresolved. Trimming took off 3 bases at V and 7 bases at J, with 7 bases between the two ends. The CDR3 sequence is 12 residues long. CDR3 in DNA: TGTGCCAGCAGTTTTTTCTCCCAGCCCCAGCATTTT. Amino acids: CASSFFSQPQHF.

The gene calls are TRBV11-2 and TRBJ2-7, with D possibly being TRBD1 (6 bases). The CDR3 consists of 15 residues. Looked up from germline, CDR1 is SGHAT and CDR2 is FQNNGV. Trimming took off 5 bases at V and 1 base at J, with 15 bases between the two ends. The CDR3 region is CASSPDRIQSYEQYF. For the CDR3, the DNA is TGTGCCAGCAGCCCTGACAGGATCCAGTCCTACGAGCAGTACTTC.

On this clone itself: One end of the junction fails to match germline, which may point to a read error. J is TRBJ2-2 and V is TRBV6-5; 7 bases map to TRBD1. In germline, CDR1 is MNHEY, CDR2 SVGAGI. The CDR3 sequence is 16 residues long. The CDR3 DNA reads TGTGCCAGCGGTTACCCGGGACAGTCCCCCCCCGGGGAGCTGTTTTTT. Protein sequence: CASGYPGQSPPGELFF.

The V and J genes are TRBV23-1 and TRBJ1-2; 7 bases align to TRBD1. TRBV23-1 is an open reading frame whose function is uncertain. The J segment lost 8 bases and the V segment lost 3 bases, leaving 12 bases of the junction unmatched. The CDR3 runs 15 residues. The CDR3 DNA is TGCGCCAGCAGTCACCTGAGGACAGGCGCAGGGGGCTACACCTTC. The encoded protein is CASSHLRTGAGGYTF.

The rearrangement joins TRBV5-8 to TRBJ1-2; 10 positions agree with TRBD1. Per the germline V gene, CDR1 is SGHTS and CDR2 is YDEGEE. V lost 4 bases to trimming and J lost 4 bases; unmatched junction nucleotides: 10. The CDR3 is made up of 16 amino acids. The CDR3 protein is CASSPGTGDDLYGYTF. As DNA, the CDR3 is TGTGCCAGCAGCCCAGGGACAGGGGACGACCTCTATGGCTACACCTTC.

The chain joins TRBV6-2 or TRBV6-3 to TRBJ1-5; D perhaps matches TRBD1 (6 bases). Per germline, CDR1 MNHEY and CDR2 SVGEGT. The CDR3 totals 20 residues. Trimming pared 1 base from V and 0 bases from J, leaving 22 bases between. CDR3 sequence (DNA): TGTGCCAGCAGTTACTTGAGGGGGGGACACACTGTATATAGCAATCAGCCCCAGCATTTT. Amino acid sequence: CASSYLRGGHTVYSNQPQHF.

This clone appeared a few times. The V and J genes are TRBV3-1 (or the pseudogene TRBV3-2) and TRBJ2-7, with D maybe TRBD2 (6 bases). Trimming stripped 5 bases from V and 2 bases from J, with 13 bases between. This CDR3 has 14 residues. The germline CDR1 and CDR2 sequences are LGHDT and YNNKEL (reference sequence). The CDR3 region has the DNA TGTGCCAGCAGCACTCCGGGAGCAACCTACGAGCAGTACTTC. Protein product: CASSTPGATYEQYF.

The CDR3 is CASSEERGGNEQYF. The CDR3 DNA is TGTGCCAGCAGTGAGGAGCGGGGGGGCAACGAGCAGTACTTC. The V gene is TRBV2, the J gene TRBJ2-7, with TRBD2 identical over 10 bases. This CDR3 has 14 amino acids. In germline, CDR1 is SNHLY, CDR2 FYNNEI. The V segment lost 3 bases and the J segment 5 bases; nucleotides outside the gene matches: 4.

The rearrangement joins TRBV7-9 to TRBJ1-5; the D gene is possibly TRBD1 (5 bases). CDR1 is SEHNR, CDR2 FQNEAQ, per germline (reference sequence). V was cut by 5 bases and J by 6 bases, with 17 bases left in between. This CDR3 comprises 15 residues. In DNA form, the CDR3 reads TGTGCCAGCAGCCTCCCAGGGTCGCGAGCTCAGCCCCAGCATTTT. Amino acid sequence: CASSLPGSRAQPQHF.

The chain recombines TRBV18 with TRBJ2-2, with TRBD1 as a possible D gene (5 bases). CDR1 and CDR2 from the germline V gene are KGHSH and LQKENI. Trimming left V 0 bases short and J 7 bases short, with 12 bases between. The CDR3 spans 15 residues. The CDR3 nucleotides read TGTGCCAGCTCACCACCTCCCCCCACAGGCGGGGAGCTGTTTTTT. Translation: CASSPPPPTGGELFF. The complete variable domain, with remaining parts taken from reference TRBV18 and TRBJ2-2, reads NAGVMQNPRHLVRRRGQEARLRCSPMKGHSHVYWYRQLPEEGLKFMVYLQKENIIDESGMPKERFSAEFPKEGPSILRIQQVVRGDSAAYFCASSPPPPTGGELFFGEGSRLTVL.

DNA of the CDR3: TGTGCCAGCACTCACAGGGTGGGCGAGACTGAAGCTTTCTTT. Translated, it gives CASTHRVGETEAFF. This chain connects TRBV6-5 to TRBJ1-1; TRBD1 is a possible D gene (6 bases). Between the trimmed V and J ends, which lost 7 bases and 5 bases, there was a span of 17 bases. CDR1 and CDR2 from the germline V gene are MNHEY and SVGAGI. This CDR3 has 14 residues.

The CDR3 here is CASSLAPAGQTGELFF. Here the CDR3 DNA reads TGTGCCAGCAGCTTAGCCCCCGCAGGACAGACCGGGGAGCTGTTTTTT. The rearrangement joins TRBV7-2 to TRBJ2-2; perhaps TRBD1 as D (6 bases). The V gene lost 0 bases and the J gene lost 5 bases, with 13 bases spanning the gap. This CDR3 spans 16 amino acids. Per germline, CDR1 SGHTA and CDR2 FQGNSA.

The sample holds a few counts of this clone. This sequence joins TRBV7-9 and TRBJ1-6; maybe TRBD1 (6 bases). The CDR3 is 15 amino acids. V was cut by 6 bases and J by 1 base, with 10 bases left in between. CDR1 and CDR2 from the germline V gene are SEHNR and FQNEAQ (reference sequence). In DNA, the CDR3 is TGTGCCAGCAGGGCAGGGGATTCCTATAATTCACCCCTCCACTTT. Translating gives CASRAGDSYNSPLHF.